The present T cell receptor (beta chain) was sequenced within a study of blood T cells in healthy people across ages. With 5 bases removed from V and 8 bases from J, the gap between germline ends came to 16 bases. From germline, CDR1 is SGHTA and CDR2 FQGTGA. The CDR3 has 14 residues. This clonotype was seen a few times. Ten milliliters of peripheral blood were drawn from each donor. Using a J-beta primer mix together with a sample-barcoded 5' primer, a second PCR was run for about 6 to 12 cycles. TCRdb passed the 5' RACE reads through MiXCR, listing each CDR3 protein once. The sample records 1,800,000 or so distinct CDR3 sequences, about two fifths being singletons.

Sequencing used blood. This chain uses TRBV7-3 with TRBJ2-1; D is perhaps TRBD1 or TRBD2 (5 bases each). This TCR was recovered from a human donor in good health. The CDR3 region is CASSRDPGVDEQFF. The CDR3 DNA reads as TGTGCCAGCAGCCGGGACCCGGGTGTAGATGAGCAGTTCTTC.